The 17 T cell receptor beta chains in this list originate from one sample, sequenced in a study of Ad26.COV2.S vaccination and SARS-CoV-2 variants. Repertoires were generated with immunoSEQ multiplex PCR, while TCRdb's copy carries only in-frame clones and drops some. Of about 680,000 clones detected, more than 80% appear once; the ten largest clones hold approximately 1.5%. As to treatment: approximately 18 received Ad26.COV2.S at low or high dose, single or two shots; several received placebo; per-sample allocation not given. Sample collection was performed on day 63 after the first vaccine or placebo injection. Sequenced here: peripheral blood, sampled in a trial of Ad26.COV2.S vaccine versus placebo. The receptors derive from a person aged 18-60 years who received the Ad26.COV2.S COVID-19 vaccine or a placebo.

The rearrangement links TRBV4-3 to TRBJ2-3; TRBD2 matches at 7 bases. CDR3 length: 15 residues. The germline CDR1 and CDR2 sequences are LGHNA and YSLEER. Trimming removed 3 bases from V and 3 bases from J; junction bases left unmatched: 6. CDR3 nucleotide sequence: TGCGCCAGCAGCCAGGGGACTACCCCGACAGATACGCAGTATTTT. Translated, it gives CASSQGTTPTDTQYF.

The rearrangement links TRBV4-3 to TRBJ2-7; D might be TRBD2 (6 bases). Germline V gene lookup returns CDR1 LGHNA and CDR2 YSLEER. With 3 bases removed from V and 7 bases from J, the gap between germline ends came to 19 bases. CDR3 length: 15 amino acids. This CDR3 reads CASSQAGSRRGEQYF. The CDR3 region has the DNA TGCGCCAGCAGCCAGGCAGGGTCCCGCCGGGGGGAGCAGTACTTC.

V gene TRBV14 combines with J gene TRBJ1-2, with D possibly TRBD1 on 5 matching bases. Germline V gives CDR1 SGHDN, CDR2 FVKESK. Trimming took off 8 bases at V and 3 bases at J, with 7 bases between the two ends. CDR3 length: 11 residues. Written as DNA, the CDR3 is TGTGCCAGCGGGGGGTACTATGGCTACACCTTC. It translates to CASGGYYGYTF.

The genes are TRBV19 and TRBJ2-1; possible D gene TRBD1, 5 bases. The germline V gene encodes CDR1 LNHDA and CDR2 SQIVND (reference sequence). This CDR3 region has 12 residues. The germline V and J ends were trimmed by 3 bases and 8 bases, with 8 bases remaining between them. CDR3: CASSIGHYEQFF. The CDR3 DNA is TGTGCCAGTAGTATTGGACATTATGAGCAGTTCTTC.

The CDR3 DNA reads TGTGCCAGCAGCTTAGGGACTAGTCTGGTCGGGGAGCTGTTTTTT. Amino acids: CASSLGTSLVGELFF. V is TRBV7-2 and J is TRBJ2-2; TRBD2 agrees at 7 bases. The V segment lost 1 base and the J segment 7 bases; nucleotides outside the gene matches: 6. CDR3 size: 15 residues. CDR1 and CDR2 from the germline V gene are SGHTA and FQGNSA. The complete variable domain, with remaining parts taken from reference TRBV7-2 and TRBJ2-2, reads GAGVSQSPSNKVTEKGKDVELRCDPISGHTALYWYRQSLGQGLEFLIYFQGNSAPDKSGLPSDRFSAERTGGSVSTLTIQRTQQEDSAVYLCASSLGTSLVGELFFGEGSRLTVL.

This chain links TRBV11-2 with TRBJ2-3, with D possibly called TRBD1 or TRBD2 (5 bases each). Germline V gene sequence: CDR1 SGHAT, CDR2 FQNNGV. V was pared by 3 bases and J by 1 base, with 8 bases between. This CDR3 comprises 14 residues. DNA of the CDR3: TGTGCCAGCAGCTTCGGGGCAGGCACAGATACGCAGTATTTT. Translation: CASSFGAGTDTQYF.

The chain couples TRBV3-1 (or the pseudogene TRBV3-2) to TRBJ2-1; TRBD2 agrees at 11 bases. CDR1 and CDR2 (germline): LGHDT, YNNKEL (reference sequence). Unmatched junction bases numbered 1, after V lost 1 base and J lost 5 bases. The CDR3 consists of 15 residues. CDR3 DNA: TGTGCCAGCAGCCAAGTAGCGGGAGGGGACAATGAGCAGTTCTTC. Residues: CASSQVAGGDNEQFF.

This clone was seen only once. The chain has TRBV2 and TRBJ2-2; tentative D call: TRBD2 (6 bases). Looked up from germline, CDR1 is SNHLY and CDR2 is FYNNEI. Trimming took off 6 bases at V and 6 bases at J, with 14 bases between the two ends. CDR3 length equals 14 residues. In nucleotides, the CDR3 is TGTGCCAGCAGAGCCGGGACTCGGCCCGGGGAGCTGTTTTTT. Translating it yields CASRAGTRPGELFF.

This chain connects TRBV7-2 to TRBJ2-7; a weak D match, TRBD1 (6 bases). V lost 5 bases, J lost 1 base, and 12 bases lay in between. The length of the CDR3 is 14 residues. CDR1 SGHTA and CDR2 FQGNSA come from the germline V gene. The CDR3 loop reads CASSLKTGSYEQYF. The CDR3 DNA reads as TGTGCCAGCAGCCTCAAGACAGGATCCTACGAGCAGTACTTC.

The chain employs TRBV27 and TRBJ2-7; the D gene is possibly TRBD1 (6 bases). The V end lost 2 bases, the J end lost 3 bases, and 11 bases lay between the germline ends. CDR1 is MNHEY and CDR2 is SMNVEV in the germline V gene (reference sequence). The CDR3 is 14 amino acids. The CDR3 nucleotides are TGTGCCAGCAGTTTAGCCGGGACAATCTACGAGCAGTACTTC. Translating it yields CASSLAGTIYEQYF.

The CDR3 loop is CAWSLRDDQPQHF. CDR3 sequence (DNA): TGTGCCTGGAGTCTCCGGGACGATCAGCCCCAGCATTTT. The rearrangement links TRBV30 to TRBJ1-5; tentatively, D is TRBD1 (5 bases). The CDR3 covers 13 residues. CDR1 and CDR2 from the germline V gene are GTSNPN and SVGIG (reference sequence). V was cut by 2 bases and J by 5 bases, with 10 bases left in between.

The V and J genes are TRBV7-8 and TRBJ1-6; D may be TRBD1 (5 bases). The V end was cut by 3 bases, the J end by 10 bases, with 10 bases between. The CDR3 covers 13 residues. The germline gives CDR1 SGHVS, CDR2 FQNEAQ. This chain's CDR3 is CASSLAGESPLHF. Written as DNA, the CDR3 is TGTGCCAGCAGCTTGGCGGGGGAATCACCCCTCCACTTT.

This chain joins TRBV5-1 and TRBJ2-1; possibly TRBD1 for D (5 bases). The germline CDR1 and CDR2 sequences are SGHRS and YFSETQ. The V gene lost 5 bases and the J gene lost 7 bases, with 10 bases spanning the gap. The CDR3 consists of 12 residues. CDR3 bases: TGCGCCAGCAGTCAGCCAGGGAATGAGCAGTTCTTC. It codes for CASSQPGNEQFF.

This chain uses TRBV11-2 with TRBJ2-4; D is ambiguous. CDR3 length equals 14 residues. Germline assignment: CDR1 SGHAT and CDR2 FQNNGV. V dropped 0 bases and J dropped 0 bases, with 3 bases sitting between them. Written as DNA, the CDR3 is TGTGCCAGCAGCTTAGATCCAGCCAAAAACATTCAGTACTTC. Its protein product is CASSLDPAKNIQYF.

This clone is a singleton in its sample. J is TRBJ2-3 and V is TRBV6-6; D is ambiguous. Germline CDR1 MNHNY, CDR2 SVGAGI (reference sequence). This CDR3 contains 13 residues. Deletions cut 6 bases from V and 6 bases from J, with 13 bases between. CDR3 loop: CASSPMAEDTQYF. The CDR3 DNA follows: TGTGCCAGCAGCCCTATGGCGGAGGATACGCAGTATTTT.

This chain connects TRBV27 to TRBJ1-3; tentative D call: TRBD1 (5 bases). V dropped 5 bases and J dropped 2 bases, with 19 bases sitting between them. CDR3 length: 17 residues. From germline, CDR1 is MNHEY and CDR2 SMNVEV (reference sequence). The CDR3 DNA is TGTGCCAGCAGTCCTATGGGACTCCAAGGCGCTGGAAACACCATATATTTT. Translated, it gives CASSPMGLQGAGNTIYF.

CDR3 protein: CASSAIAGAVNEQFF. As DNA, the CDR3 is TGTGCCAGCAGCGCTATAGCGGGGGCCGTCAATGAGCAGTTCTTC. This chain uses TRBV5-5 with TRBJ2-1; TRBD2 matches 9 bases. The CDR3 runs to 15 residues. The V gene end was trimmed by 4 bases and the J gene end by 6 bases; junction bases not matched to a gene: 8. The germline gives CDR1 SGHKS, CDR2 YYEKEE (reference sequence).